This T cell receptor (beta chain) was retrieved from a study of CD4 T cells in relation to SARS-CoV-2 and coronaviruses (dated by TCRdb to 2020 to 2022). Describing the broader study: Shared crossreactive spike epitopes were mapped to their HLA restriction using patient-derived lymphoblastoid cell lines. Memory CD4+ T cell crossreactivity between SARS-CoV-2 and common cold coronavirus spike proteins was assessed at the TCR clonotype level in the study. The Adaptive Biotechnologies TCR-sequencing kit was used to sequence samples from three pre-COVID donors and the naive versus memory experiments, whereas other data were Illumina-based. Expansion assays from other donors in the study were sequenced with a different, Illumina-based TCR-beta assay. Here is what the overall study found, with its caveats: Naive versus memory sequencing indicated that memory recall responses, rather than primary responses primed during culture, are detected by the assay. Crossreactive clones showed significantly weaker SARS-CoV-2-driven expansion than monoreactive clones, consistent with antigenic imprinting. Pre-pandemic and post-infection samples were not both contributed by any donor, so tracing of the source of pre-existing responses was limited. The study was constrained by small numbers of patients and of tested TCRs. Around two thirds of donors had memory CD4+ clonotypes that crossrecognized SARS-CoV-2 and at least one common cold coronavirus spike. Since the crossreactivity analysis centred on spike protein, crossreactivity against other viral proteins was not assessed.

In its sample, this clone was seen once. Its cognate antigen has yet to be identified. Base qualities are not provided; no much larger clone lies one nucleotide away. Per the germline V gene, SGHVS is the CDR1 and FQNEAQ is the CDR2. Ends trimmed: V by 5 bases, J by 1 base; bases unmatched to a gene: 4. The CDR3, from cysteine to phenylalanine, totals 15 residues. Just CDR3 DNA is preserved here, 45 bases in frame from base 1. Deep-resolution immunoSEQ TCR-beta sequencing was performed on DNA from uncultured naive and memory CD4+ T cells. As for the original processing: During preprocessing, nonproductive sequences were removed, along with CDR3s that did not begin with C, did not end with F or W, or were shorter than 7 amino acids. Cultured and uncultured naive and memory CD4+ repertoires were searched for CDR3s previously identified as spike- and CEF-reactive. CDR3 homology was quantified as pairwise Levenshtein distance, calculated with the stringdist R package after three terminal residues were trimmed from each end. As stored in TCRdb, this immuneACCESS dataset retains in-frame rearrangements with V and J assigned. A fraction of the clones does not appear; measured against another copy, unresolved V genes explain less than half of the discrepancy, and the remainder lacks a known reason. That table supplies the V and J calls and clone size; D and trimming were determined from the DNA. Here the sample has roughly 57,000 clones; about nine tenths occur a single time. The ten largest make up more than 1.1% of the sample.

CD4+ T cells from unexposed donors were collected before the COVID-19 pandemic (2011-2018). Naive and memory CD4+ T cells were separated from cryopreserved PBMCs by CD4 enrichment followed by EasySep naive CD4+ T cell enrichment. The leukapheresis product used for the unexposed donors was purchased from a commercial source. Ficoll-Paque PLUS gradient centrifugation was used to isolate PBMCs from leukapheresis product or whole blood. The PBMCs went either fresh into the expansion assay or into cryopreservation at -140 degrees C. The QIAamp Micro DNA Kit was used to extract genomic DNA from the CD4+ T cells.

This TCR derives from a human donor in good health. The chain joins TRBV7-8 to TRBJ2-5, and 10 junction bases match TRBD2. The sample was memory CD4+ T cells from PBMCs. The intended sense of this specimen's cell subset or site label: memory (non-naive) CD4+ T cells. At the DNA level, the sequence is TGTGCCAGCAGCCCGGGACTAGCGACCCAAGAGACCCAGTACTTC. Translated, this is CASSPGLATQETQYF.